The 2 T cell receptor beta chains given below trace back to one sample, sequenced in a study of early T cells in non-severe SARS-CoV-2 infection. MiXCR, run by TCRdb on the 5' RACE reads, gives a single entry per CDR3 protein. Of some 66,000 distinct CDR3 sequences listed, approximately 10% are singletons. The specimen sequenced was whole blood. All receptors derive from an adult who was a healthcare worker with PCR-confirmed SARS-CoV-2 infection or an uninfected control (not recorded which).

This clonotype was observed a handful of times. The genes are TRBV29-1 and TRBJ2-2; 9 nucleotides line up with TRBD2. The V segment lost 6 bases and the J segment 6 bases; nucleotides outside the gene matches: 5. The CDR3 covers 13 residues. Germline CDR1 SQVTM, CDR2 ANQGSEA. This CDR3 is CSVGTSTAGELFF. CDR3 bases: TGCAGCGTAGGGACTAGCACCGCCGGGGAGCTGTTTTTT.

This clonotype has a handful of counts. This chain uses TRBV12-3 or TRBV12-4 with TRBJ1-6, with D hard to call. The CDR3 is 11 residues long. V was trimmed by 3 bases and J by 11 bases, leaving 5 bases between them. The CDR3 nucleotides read TGTGCCAGCAGTTTCGTGGCACCCCTCCACTTT. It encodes CASSFVAPLHF.